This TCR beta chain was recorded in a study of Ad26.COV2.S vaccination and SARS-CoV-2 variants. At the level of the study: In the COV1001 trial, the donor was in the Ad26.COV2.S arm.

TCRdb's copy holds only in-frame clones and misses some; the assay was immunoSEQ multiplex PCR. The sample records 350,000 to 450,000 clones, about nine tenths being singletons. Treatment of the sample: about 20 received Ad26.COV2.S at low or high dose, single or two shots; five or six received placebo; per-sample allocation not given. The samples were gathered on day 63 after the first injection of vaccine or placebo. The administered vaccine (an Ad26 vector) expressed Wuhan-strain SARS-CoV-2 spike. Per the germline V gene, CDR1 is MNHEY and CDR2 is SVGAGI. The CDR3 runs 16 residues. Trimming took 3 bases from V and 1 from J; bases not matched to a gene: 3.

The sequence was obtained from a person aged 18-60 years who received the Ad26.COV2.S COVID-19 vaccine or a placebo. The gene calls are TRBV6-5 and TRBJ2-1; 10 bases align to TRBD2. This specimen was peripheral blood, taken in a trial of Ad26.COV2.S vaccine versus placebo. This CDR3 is CASSYASGRSYNEQFF. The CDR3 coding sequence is TGTGCCAGCAGTTATGCTAGCGGGAGATCCTACAATGAGCAGTTCTTC.